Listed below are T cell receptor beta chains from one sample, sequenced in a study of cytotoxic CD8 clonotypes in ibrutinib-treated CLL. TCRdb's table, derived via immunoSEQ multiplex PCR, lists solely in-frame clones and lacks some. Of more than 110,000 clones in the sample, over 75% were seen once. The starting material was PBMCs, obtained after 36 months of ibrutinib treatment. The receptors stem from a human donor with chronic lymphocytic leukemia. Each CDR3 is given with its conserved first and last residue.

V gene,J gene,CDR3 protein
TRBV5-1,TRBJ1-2,CASSPGQIYGYTF
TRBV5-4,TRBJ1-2,CASSLDGNYGYTF
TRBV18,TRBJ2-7,CASSRTSGGLIYEQYF
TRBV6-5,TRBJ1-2,CASSYSGIKGGYGYTF
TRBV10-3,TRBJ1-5,CAISTQGSNQPQHF
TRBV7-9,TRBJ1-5,CASSPRGGGNQPQHF
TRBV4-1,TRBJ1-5,CASSLEAYGLGQPQHF
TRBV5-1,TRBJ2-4,CASSSGEAGNIQYF
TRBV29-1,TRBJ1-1,CSVSVGGAAEAFF
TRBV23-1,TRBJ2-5,CASRDFEETQYF
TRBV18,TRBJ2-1,CASSTQTQDSYNEQFF
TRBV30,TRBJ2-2,CAWSVVRGTGELFF
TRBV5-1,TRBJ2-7,CASSLRGETYEQYF
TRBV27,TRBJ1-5,CASGYNQPQHF
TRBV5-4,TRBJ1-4,CASSPGKWNEKLFF
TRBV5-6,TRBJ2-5,CASSFQETQYF
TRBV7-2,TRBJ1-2,CASSPPPGVAF
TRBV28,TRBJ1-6,CASSFSQSYSPLHF
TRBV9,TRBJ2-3,CASSLPPTSGGAITQYF
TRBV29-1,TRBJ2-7,CSVEDHQGGEQYF
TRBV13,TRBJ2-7,CASSFPPASYEQYF
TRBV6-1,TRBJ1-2,CASSLWIEKDGYTF
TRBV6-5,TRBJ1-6,CASTQRDNSPLHF
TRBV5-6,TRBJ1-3,CASSLGLASGNTIYF
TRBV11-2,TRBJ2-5,CASSLGETQYF
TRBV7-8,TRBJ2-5,CASSTRVETQYF
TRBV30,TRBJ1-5,CAWSSRQGRSNQPQHF
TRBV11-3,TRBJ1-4,CASSYDEKLFF
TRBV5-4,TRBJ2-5,CASSSGQGFRETQYF
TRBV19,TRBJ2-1,CASSTSGGWDEQFF
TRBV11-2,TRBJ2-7,CASSPRLDSNEQYF
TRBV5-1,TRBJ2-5,CASSLVRGETQYF